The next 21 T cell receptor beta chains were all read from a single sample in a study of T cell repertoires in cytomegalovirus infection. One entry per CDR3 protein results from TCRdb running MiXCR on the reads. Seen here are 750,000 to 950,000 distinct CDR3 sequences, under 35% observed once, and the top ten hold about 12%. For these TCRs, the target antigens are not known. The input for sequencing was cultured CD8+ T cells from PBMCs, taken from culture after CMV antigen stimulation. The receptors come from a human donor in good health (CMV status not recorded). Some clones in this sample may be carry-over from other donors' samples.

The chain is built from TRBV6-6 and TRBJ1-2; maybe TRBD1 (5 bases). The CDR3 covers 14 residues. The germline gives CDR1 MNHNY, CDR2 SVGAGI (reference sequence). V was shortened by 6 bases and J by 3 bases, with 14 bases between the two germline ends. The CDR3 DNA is TGTGCCAGCAGATACCTGGAGGGGCACTATGGCTACACCTTC. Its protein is CASRYLEGHYGYTF.

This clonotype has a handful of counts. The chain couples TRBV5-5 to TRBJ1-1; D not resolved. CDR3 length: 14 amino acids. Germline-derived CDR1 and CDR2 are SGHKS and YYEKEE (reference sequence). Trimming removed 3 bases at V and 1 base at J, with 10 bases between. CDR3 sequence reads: CASSWGASNTEAFF. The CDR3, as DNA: TGTGCCAGCAGCTGGGGAGCCTCGAACACTGAAGCTTTCTTT.

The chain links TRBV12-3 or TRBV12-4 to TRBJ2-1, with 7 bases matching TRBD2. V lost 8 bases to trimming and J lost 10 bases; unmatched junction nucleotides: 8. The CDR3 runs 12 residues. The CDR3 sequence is CASSLIGGEQFF. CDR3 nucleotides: TGTGCCAGCTCTCTCATCGGGGGGGAGCAGTTCTTC.

The CDR3 region has the DNA TGTGCCAGCAGTTTAGGAGTTCCCCGATACGGGGAGCTGTTTTTT. Translation gives CASSLGVPRYGELFF. The V and J genes are TRBV27 and TRBJ2-2; D is uncertain. Germline V gives CDR1 MNHEY, CDR2 SMNVEV (reference sequence). The CDR3 contains 15 residues. The V end lost 2 bases, the J end lost 7 bases, and 14 bases lay between the germline ends.

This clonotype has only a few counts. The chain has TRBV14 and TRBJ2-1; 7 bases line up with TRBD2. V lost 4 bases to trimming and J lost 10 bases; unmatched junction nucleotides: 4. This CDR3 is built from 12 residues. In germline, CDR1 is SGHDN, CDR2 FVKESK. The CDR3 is CASSRFGREQFF. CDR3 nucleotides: TGTGCCAGCAGCCGCTTCGGGAGGGAGCAGTTCTTC.

CDR3 residues: CASSNPGTGKTQYF. DNA for the CDR3: TGTGCCAGCAGCAACCCGGGGACAGGGAAGACCCAGTACTTC. The genes are TRBV5-4 and TRBJ2-5; 9 bases agree with TRBD1. This CDR3 spans 14 amino acids. Germline-derived CDR1 and CDR2 are SGHNT and YYREEE (reference sequence). The J segment lost 6 bases and the V segment lost 4 bases, leaving 7 bases of the junction unmatched.

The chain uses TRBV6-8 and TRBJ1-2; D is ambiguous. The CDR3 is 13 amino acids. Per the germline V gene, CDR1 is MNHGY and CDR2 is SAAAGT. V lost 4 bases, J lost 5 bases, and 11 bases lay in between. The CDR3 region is CASSSQILYGYTF. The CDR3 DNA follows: TGTGCCAGCAGTTCACAAATTCTATATGGCTACACCTTC.

This chain's CDR3 is CASSQGGIQGSPLHF. CDR3 coding DNA: TGCGCCAGCAGCCAGGGCGGCATCCAGGGCTCACCCCTCCACTTT. The chain is built from TRBV4-1 and TRBJ1-6; TRBD1 might be the D (5 bases). Germline CDR1 and CDR2: MGHRA and YSYEKL. V dropped 3 bases and J dropped 10 bases, with 16 bases sitting between them. This CDR3 spans 15 amino acids.

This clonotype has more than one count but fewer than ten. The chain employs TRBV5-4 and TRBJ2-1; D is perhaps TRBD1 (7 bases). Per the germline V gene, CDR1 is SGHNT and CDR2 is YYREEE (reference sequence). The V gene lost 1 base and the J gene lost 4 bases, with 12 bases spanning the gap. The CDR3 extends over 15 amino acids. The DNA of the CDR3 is TGTGCCAGCAGCTTGTACCCAGGGGGGTACAATGAGCAGTTCTTC. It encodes CASSLYPGGYNEQFF.

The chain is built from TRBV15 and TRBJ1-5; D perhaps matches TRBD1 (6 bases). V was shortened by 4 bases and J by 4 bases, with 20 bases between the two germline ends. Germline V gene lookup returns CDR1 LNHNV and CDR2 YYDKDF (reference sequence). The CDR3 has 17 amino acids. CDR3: CATSITGFSGENQPQHF. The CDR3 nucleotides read TGTGCCACCAGCATTACAGGGTTTAGTGGGGAGAATCAGCCCCAGCATTTT. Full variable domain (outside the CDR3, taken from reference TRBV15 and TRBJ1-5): DAMVIQNPRYQVTQFGKPVTLSCSQTLNHNVMYWYQQKSSQAPKLLFHYYDKDFNNEADTPDNFQSRRPNTSFCFLDIRSPGLGDTAMYLCATSITGFSGENQPQHFGDGTRLSIL.

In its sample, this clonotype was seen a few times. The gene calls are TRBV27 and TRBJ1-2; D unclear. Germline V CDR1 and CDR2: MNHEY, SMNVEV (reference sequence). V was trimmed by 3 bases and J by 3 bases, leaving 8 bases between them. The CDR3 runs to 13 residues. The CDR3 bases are TGTGCCAGCAGTTTTGGAGAGGACTATGGCTACACCTTC. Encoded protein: CASSFGEDYGYTF.

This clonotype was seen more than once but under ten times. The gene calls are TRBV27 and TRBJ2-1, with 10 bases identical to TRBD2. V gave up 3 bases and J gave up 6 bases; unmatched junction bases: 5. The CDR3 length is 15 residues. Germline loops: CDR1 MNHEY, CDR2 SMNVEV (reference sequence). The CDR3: CASSFPSGGANEQFF. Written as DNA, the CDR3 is TGTGCCAGCAGTTTTCCCAGCGGGGGGGCCAATGAGCAGTTCTTC.

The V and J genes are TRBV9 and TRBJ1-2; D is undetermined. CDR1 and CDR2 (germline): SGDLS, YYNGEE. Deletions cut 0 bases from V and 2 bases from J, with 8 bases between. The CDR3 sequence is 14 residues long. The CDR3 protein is CASSVGEPNYGYTF. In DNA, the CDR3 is TGTGCCAGCAGCGTAGGTGAGCCAAACTATGGCTACACCTTC.

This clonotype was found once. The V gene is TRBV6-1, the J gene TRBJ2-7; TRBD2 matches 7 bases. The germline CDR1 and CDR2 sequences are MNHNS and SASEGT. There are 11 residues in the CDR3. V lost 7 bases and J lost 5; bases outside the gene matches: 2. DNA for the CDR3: TGTGCCAGCAAAGGGACTAACGAGCAGTACTTC. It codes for CASKGTNEQYF.

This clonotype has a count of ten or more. This CDR3 is CASSPDRGLGNEQFF. CDR3 DNA sequence: TGTGCCAGCAGCCCGGACAGGGGTCTAGGCAATGAGCAGTTCTTC. This chain joins TRBV7-2 and TRBJ2-1; TRBD1 matches 9 bases. V gave up 5 bases and J gave up 6 bases; unmatched junction bases: 8. The CDR3 spans 15 residues. CDR1 and CDR2 from the germline V gene are SGHTA and FQGNSA. Drawing the rest from reference TRBV7-2 and TRBJ2-1, the complete variable domain is GAGVSQSPSNKVTEKGKDVELRCDPISGHTALYWYRQSLGQGLEFLIYFQGNSAPDKSGLPSDRFSAERTGGSVSTLTIQRTQQEDSAVYLCASSPDRGLGNEQFFGPGTRLTVL.

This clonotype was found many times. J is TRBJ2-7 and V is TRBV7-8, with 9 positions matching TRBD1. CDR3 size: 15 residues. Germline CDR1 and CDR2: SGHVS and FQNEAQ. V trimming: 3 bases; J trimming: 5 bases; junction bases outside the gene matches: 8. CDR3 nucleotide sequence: TGTGCCAGCAGCTTTAGGTGGGACAGGGTTCACGAGCAGTACTTC. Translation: CASSFRWDRVHEQYF. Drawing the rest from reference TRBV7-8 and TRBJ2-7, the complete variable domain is GAGVSQSPRYKVAKRGQDVALRCDPISGHVSLFWYQQALGQGPEFLTYFQNEAQLDKSGLPSDRFFAERPEGSVSTLKIQRTQQEDSAVYLCASSFRWDRVHEQYFGPGTRLTVT.

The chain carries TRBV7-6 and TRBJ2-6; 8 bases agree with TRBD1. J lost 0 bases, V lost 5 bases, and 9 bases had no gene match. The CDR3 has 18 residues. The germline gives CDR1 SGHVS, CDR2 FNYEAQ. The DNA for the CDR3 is TGTGCCAGCAGCCTCCGGGACAGGACCATCTCTGGGGCCAACGTCCTGACTTTC. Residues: CASSLRDRTISGANVLTF. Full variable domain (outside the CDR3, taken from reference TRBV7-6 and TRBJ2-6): GAGVSQSPRYKVTKRGQDVALRCDPISGHVSLYWYRQALGQGPEFLTYFNYEAQQDKSGLPNDRFSAERPEGSISTLTIQRTEQRDSAMYRCASSLRDRTISGANVLTFGAGSRLTVL.

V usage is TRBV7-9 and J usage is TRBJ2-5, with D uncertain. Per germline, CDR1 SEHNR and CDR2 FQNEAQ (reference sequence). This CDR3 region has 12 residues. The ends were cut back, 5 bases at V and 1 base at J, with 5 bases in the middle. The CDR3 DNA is TGTGCCAGCAGCCCGCGCCAAGAGACCCAGTACTTC. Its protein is CASSPRQETQYF.

CDR3 sequence: CASSYGTGVVYEQYF. The CDR3 region has the DNA TGTGCCAGCAGCTACGGGACAGGGGTAGTCTACGAGCAGTACTTC. The chain is built from TRBV11-2 and TRBJ2-7; 10 nucleotides agree with TRBD1. Germline loops: CDR1 SGHAT, CDR2 FQNNGV. Losses at the gene ends were 4 bases for V and 3 bases for J; bases not matched to a gene: 6. The CDR3 consists of 15 residues.

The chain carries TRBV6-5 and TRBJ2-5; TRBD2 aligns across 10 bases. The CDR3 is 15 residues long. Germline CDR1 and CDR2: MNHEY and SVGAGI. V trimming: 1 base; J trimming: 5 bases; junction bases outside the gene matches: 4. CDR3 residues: CASSYLLAGYETQYF. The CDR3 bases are TGTGCCAGCAGTTACTTACTAGCGGGGTATGAGACCCAGTACTTC.

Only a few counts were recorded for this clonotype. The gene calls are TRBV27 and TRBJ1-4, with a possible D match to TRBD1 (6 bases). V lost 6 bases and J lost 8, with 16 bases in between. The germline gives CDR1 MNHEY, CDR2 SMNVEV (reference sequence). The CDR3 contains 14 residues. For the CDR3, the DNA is TGTGCCAGCAGCACCACAGGGCCTTGGGAAAAACTGTTTTTT. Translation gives CASSTTGPWEKLFF.